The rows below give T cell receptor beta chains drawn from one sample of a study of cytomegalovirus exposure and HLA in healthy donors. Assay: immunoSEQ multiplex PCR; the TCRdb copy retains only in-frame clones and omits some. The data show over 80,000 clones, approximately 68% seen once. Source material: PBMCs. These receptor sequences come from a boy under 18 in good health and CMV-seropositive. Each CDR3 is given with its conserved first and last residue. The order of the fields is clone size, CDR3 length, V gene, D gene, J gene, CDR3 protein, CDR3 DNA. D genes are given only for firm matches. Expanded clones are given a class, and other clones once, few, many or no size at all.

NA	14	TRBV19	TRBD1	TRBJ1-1	CASSLQGSNTEAFF	TGTGCCAGTAGTCTACAGGGGTCAAACACTGAAGCTTTCTTT
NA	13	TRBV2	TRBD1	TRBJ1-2	CASSTTGGHGYTF	TGTGCCAGCAGCACCACAGGGGGCCATGGCTACACCTTC
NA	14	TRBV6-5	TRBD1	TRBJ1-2	CASSYRTGVNGYTF	TGTGCCAGCAGTTACCGGACAGGGGTCAATGGCTACACCTTC
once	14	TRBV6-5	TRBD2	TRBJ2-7	CASSDSGRAYEQYF	TGTGCCAGCAGCGATAGCGGGAGGGCGTACGAGCAGTACTTC
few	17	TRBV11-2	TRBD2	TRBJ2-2	CASRGEASGTNTGELFF	TGTGCCAGCAGAGGGGAGGCTAGCGGGACAAACACCGGGGAGCTGTTTTTT
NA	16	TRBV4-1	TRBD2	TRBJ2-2	CASSRETSGGTGELFF	TGCGCCAGCAGCCGGGAGACTAGCGGGGGAACCGGGGAGCTGTTTTTT
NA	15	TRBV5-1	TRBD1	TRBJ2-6	CASSSQGAGANVLTF	TGCGCCAGCAGCTCCCAGGGGGCTGGGGCCAACGTCCTGACTTTC
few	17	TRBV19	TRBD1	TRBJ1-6	CASSIYEGQGNNSPLHF	TGTGCCAGTAGTATCTACGAAGGACAGGGAAATAATTCACCCCTCCACTTT
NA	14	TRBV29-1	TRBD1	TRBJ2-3	CSVRRQGATDTQYF	TGCAGCGTTCGACGACAGGGGGCAACCGATACGCAGTATTTT
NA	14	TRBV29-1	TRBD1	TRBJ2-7	CSVAGGAGSYEQYF	TGCAGCGTAGCAGGGGGCGCCGGCTCCTACGAGCAGTACTTC
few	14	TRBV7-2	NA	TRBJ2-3	CASSTTGGTDTQYF	TGTGCCAGCAGCACGACGGGGGGCACAGATACGCAGTATTTT
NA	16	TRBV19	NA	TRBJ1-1	CASSIEAGALNTEAFF	TGTGCCAGTAGTATCGAGGCAGGGGCCTTGAACACTGAAGCTTTCTTT
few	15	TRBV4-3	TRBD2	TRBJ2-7	CASSQGPTSGSEQYF	TGCGCCAGCAGCCAAGGACCGACTAGCGGGAGCGAGCAGTACTTC
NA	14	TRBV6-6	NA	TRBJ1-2	CASSYFGQGNGYTF	TGTGCCAGCAGTTACTTTGGGCAGGGGAATGGCTACACCTTC
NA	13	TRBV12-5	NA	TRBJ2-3	CASGSSGKNTQYF	TGTGCTAGTGGTTCCTCGGGGAAGAATACGCAGTATTTT
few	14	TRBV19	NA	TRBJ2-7	CASSIGQGSYEQYF	TGTGCCAGTAGTATCGGGCAGGGGTCCTACGAGCAGTACTTC
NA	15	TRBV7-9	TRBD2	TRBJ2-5	CASSSPGLAGGSQYF	TGTGCCAGCAGCTCACCGGGACTAGCGGGGGGATCCCAGTACTTC
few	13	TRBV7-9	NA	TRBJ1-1	CASSWTENTEAFF	TGTGCCAGCAGCTGGACAGAGAACACTGAAGCTTTCTTT
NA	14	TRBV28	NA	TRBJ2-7	CASRGTGWSYEQYF	TGTGCCAGCAGGGGCACAGGGTGGTCCTACGAGCAGTACTTC
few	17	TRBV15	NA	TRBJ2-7	CATSRDLAGASSYEQYF	TGTGCCACCAGCAGAGATCTAGCAGGCGCAAGCTCCTACGAGCAGTACTTC
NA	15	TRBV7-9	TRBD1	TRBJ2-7	CASSFGWDRGYEQYF	TGTGCCAGCAGCTTCGGGTGGGACAGGGGCTACGAGCAGTACTTC
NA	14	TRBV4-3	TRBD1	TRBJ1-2	CASSQDYRGNGYTF	TGCGCCAGCAGCCAAGATTACAGGGGGAATGGCTACACCTTC
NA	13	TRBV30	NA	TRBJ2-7	CAWSGTEPGEQYF	TGTGCCTGGAGTGGGACAGAACCGGGCGAGCAGTACTTC
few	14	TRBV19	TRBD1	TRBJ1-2	CASSIAGQGADYTF	TGTGCCAGTAGTATTGCAGGACAGGGGGCCGACTACACCTTC
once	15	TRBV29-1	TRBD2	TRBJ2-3	CSVDRLAGFGDTQYF	TGCAGCGTTGATCGACTAGCGGGATTCGGAGATACGCAGTATTTT
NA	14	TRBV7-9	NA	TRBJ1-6	CASSLAGRDSPLHF	TGTGCCAGCAGCTTAGCCGGCAGGGATTCACCCCTCCACTTT
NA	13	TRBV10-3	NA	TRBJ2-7	CAISQDPQREQYF	TGTGCCATCAGCCAGGACCCGCAGCGGGAGCAGTACTTC
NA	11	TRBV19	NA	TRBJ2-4	CASSTRTIQYF	TGTGCCAGTAGTACTAGAACCATTCAGTACTTC
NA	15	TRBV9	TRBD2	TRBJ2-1	CASSKTSGRINEQFF	TGTGCCAGCAGCAAGACTAGCGGGAGAATAAATGAGCAGTTCTTC
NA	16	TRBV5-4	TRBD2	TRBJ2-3	CASSPGTSGSTDTQYF	TGTGCCAGCAGCCCGGGGACTAGCGGGAGCACAGATACGCAGTATTTT
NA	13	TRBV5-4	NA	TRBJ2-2	CASSLVRDGELFF	TGTGCCAGCAGCTTGGTACGCGACGGGGAGCTGTTTTTT
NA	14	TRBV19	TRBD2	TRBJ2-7	CASSIRGDLYEQYF	TGTGCCAGTTCCATTCGGGGGGACCTTTACGAGCAGTACTTC
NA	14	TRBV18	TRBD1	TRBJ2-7	CASSPAGTGGEQYF	TGTGCCAGCTCACCGGCTGGGACAGGGGGCGAGCAGTACTTC
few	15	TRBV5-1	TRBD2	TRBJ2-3	CASSLGAGSTDTQYF	TGCGCCAGCAGCTTGGGAGCGGGAAGCACAGATACGCAGTATTTT
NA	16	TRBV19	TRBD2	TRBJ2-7	CASSTPLGGGAYEQYF	TGTGCCAGTAGTACCCCTCTGGGCGGGGGGGCATACGAGCAGTACTTC
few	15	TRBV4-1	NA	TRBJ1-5	CASSQQPGVGQPQHF	TGCGCCAGCAGCCAGCAACCGGGGGTCGGCCAGCCCCAGCATTTT
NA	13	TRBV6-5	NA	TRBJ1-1	CASSYWLNTEAFF	TGTGCCAGCAGTTACTGGCTGAACACTGAAGCTTTCTTT
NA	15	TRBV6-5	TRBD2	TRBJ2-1	CASSYPAGGYNEQFF	TGTGCCAGCAGTTACCCCGCGGGAGGTTACAATGAGCAGTTCTTC
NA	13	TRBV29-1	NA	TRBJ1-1	CSVSGAVNTEAFF	TGCAGCGTTTCAGGGGCCGTGAACACTGAAGCTTTCTTT
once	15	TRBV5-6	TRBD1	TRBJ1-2	CASSFLRDRNYGYTF	TGTGCCAGCAGCTTCTTGAGGGACAGAAACTATGGCTACACCTTC
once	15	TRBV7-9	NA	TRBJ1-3	CASSLGEVLGNTIYF	TGTGCCAGCAGCTTAGGGGAGGTTCTTGGAAACACCATATATTTT
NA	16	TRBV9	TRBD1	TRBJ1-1	CASSLKEGQGATEAFF	TGTGCCAGCAGCCTCAAGGAGGGACAGGGGGCCACTGAAGCTTTCTTT
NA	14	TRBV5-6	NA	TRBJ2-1	CASSFSTHYNEQFF	TGTGCCAGCAGCTTTTCTACTCACTACAATGAGCAGTTCTTC
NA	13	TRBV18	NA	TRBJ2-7	CASSLGLPYEQYF	TGTGCCAGCTCACTCGGACTTCCCTACGAGCAGTACTTC